The text below deals with one T cell receptor (beta chain). The table came from immunoSEQ multiplex PCR; TCRdb's copy has only in-frame clones and leaves some out. The sample shows about 78,000 clones, roughly 89% of them seen only once. The entry originates in a study of blood T cell repertoires in COVID-19. This receptor was taken from a woman older than 75 with active or convalescent COVID-19. Sequencing was performed on peripheral blood.

In nucleotides, the CDR3 is TGTGCCAGCAGCCACACCCCGGGACAGGGTGATAGCAATCAGCCCCAGCATTTT. This encodes CASSHTPGQGDSNQPQHF. The chain employs TRBV6-2 or TRBV6-3 and TRBJ1-5; 9 bases fit TRBD1. The length of the CDR3 is 18 residues. CDR1 is MNHEY and CDR2 is SVGEGT in the germline V gene. Trimming at V came to 6 bases and at J to 0 bases, leaving 12 bases not matched to a gene.